One and the same sample provided the 27 T cell receptor beta chains below, sequenced in a study of human T cells and chemical hapten exposure. TCRdb passed the RACE reads through MiXCR, listing each CDR3 protein once. The sample shows tens of thousands of distinct CDR3 sequences, 9.5% to 12% of them seen only once. The time point was: patch test 1, 2 weeks after DPC sensitization. Sample treatment: therapeutic diphenylcyclopropenone sensitization with weekly scalp DPC. Whole blood, unfractionated, served as the material for total RNA extraction. This material consisted of whole blood, taken in connection with sensitization to the hapten diphenylcyclopropenone (DPC). The receptors come from a woman in her thirties or forties with alopecia areata. Some clones in this sample may be carry-over from other donors' samples.

This clonotype occurred a few times. The CDR3 DNA reads as TGCAGTGCTAGAGGATTCCTAGCGGGCCCCTACGAGCAGTACTTC. Protein product: CSARGFLAGPYEQYF. This chain joins TRBV20-1 and TRBJ2-7; 8 bases agree with TRBD2. This CDR3 spans 15 amino acids. In germline, CDR1 is DFQATT, CDR2 SNEGSKA (reference sequence). J lost 2 bases, V lost 1 base, and 7 bases had no gene match.

This clonotype showed up many times. The chain is built from TRBV4-3 and TRBJ1-2; 8 bases map to TRBD1. This CDR3 comprises 15 residues. Germline V gene lookup returns CDR1 LGHNA and CDR2 YSLEER. V trimming: 0 bases; J trimming: 8 bases; junction bases outside the gene matches: 8. CDR3 residues: CASSQDLNRGNGYTF. Here the CDR3 DNA reads TGCGCCAGCAGCCAAGACTTGAACAGGGGGAACGGCTACACCTTC.

This clonotype was seen many times. The rearrangement links TRBV6-4 to TRBJ2-1; 10 bases align to TRBD2. The CDR3 length is 15 residues. With 5 bases clipped from V and 2 bases from J, the junction kept 3 bases outside the gene matches. CDR1 and CDR2 (germline): MRHNA, SNTAGT. CDR3 region: CASSNLAGAYNEQFF. The CDR3 DNA is TGTGCCAGCAGTAATCTAGCGGGGGCCTACAATGAGCAGTTCTTC.

The CDR3 reads CASSPLGRGGTEAFF. CDR3 DNA sequence: TGTGCCAGCAGTCCCCTCGGGCGAGGGGGCACTGAAGCTTTCTTT. The chain links TRBV12-3 or TRBV12-4 to TRBJ1-1; D is perhaps TRBD1 (6 bases). Trimming took off 5 bases at V and 4 bases at J, with 17 bases between the two ends. The CDR3 spans 15 residues.

This clonotype occurred many times. The CDR3: CSAEWIRQTTNSPLHF. For the CDR3, the DNA is TGCAGTGCTGAGTGGATTAGACAGACCACTAATTCACCCCTCCACTTT. The chain is built from TRBV20-1 and TRBJ1-6; weak D call: TRBD1 (5 bases). Trimming removed 5 bases from V and 6 bases from J, with 20 bases in between. Germline loops: CDR1 DFQATT, CDR2 SNEGSKA (reference sequence). The CDR3 length is 16 residues.

This rearrangement joins TRBV7-6 to TRBJ1-1; the D is unclear. Germline V gene sequence: CDR1 SGHVS, CDR2 FNYEAQ. Trimming removed 2 bases from V and 1 base from J, with 8 bases in between. The CDR3 runs 14 residues. The CDR3 bases are TGTGCCAGCAGCTTAAGTAACGAGAACACTGAAGCTTTCTTT. Translation: CASSLSNENTEAFF.

The chain carries TRBV5-1 and TRBJ2-1, with 9 bases matching TRBD2. This CDR3 comprises 16 residues. V was pared by 0 bases and J by 9 bases, with 10 bases of the junction left unmatched. Germline assignment: CDR1 SGHRS and CDR2 YFSETQ. The CDR3 loop is CASSLAPAGGEGEQFF. In DNA form, the CDR3 reads TGCGCCAGCAGCTTGGCCCCAGCGGGGGGAGAGGGTGAGCAGTTCTTC.

The chain joins TRBV12-3 or TRBV12-4 to TRBJ1-1; D gene unclear. Trimming removed 5 bases at V and 0 bases at J, with 10 bases between. The CDR3 spans 14 residues. The CDR3 here is CASSPGPLNTEAFF. The CDR3 DNA reads TGTGCCAGCAGTCCCGGACCTTTGAACACTGAAGCTTTCTTT.

Many counts were recorded for this clonotype. This chain links TRBV18 with TRBJ2-1; the match to TRBD2 covers 8 bases. The CDR3 consists of 15 residues. V lost 4 bases and J lost 8; bases outside the gene matches: 10. Germline V gene data show CDR1 as KGHSH and CDR2 as LQKENI. CDR3 nucleotides: TGTGCCAGCTCACAACCGCTTAGCGGGGTGGATGAGCAGTTCTTC. Its translation is CASSQPLSGVDEQFF.

A few counts support this clonotype. The chain uses TRBV24-1 and TRBJ2-7, with 7 nucleotides matching TRBD2. The V gene end was trimmed by 9 bases and the J gene end by 7 bases; junction bases not matched to a gene: 11. The CDR3 spans 13 residues. Germline CDR1 KGHDR, CDR2 SFDVKD. CDR3 sequence: CATSQGGSREQYF. CDR3 coding DNA: TGTGCCACCTCTCAAGGCGGGAGCCGTGAGCAGTACTTC.

In this sample, this clonotype turned up many times. CDR3 in amino acids: CASSLHPSGGAIRTDTQYF. CDR3 nucleotide sequence: TGTGCCAGCAGCTTACATCCCAGCGGGGGGGCCATTCGGACAGATACGCAGTATTTT. This chain joins TRBV11-2 and TRBJ2-3; 10 bases are a match to TRBD2. The CDR3 length is 19 residues. Germline CDR1 reads SGHAT; CDR2 reads FQNNGV. Trimming took 2 bases from V and 3 from J; bases not matched to a gene: 14.

At least ten counts were recorded for this clonotype. The chain is built from TRBV14 and TRBJ2-1, with 11 bases lining up with TRBD2. This CDR3 has 15 amino acids. V gave up 3 bases and J gave up 7 bases; unmatched junction bases: 5. Per germline, CDR1 SGHDN and CDR2 FVKESK. The CDR3 region has the DNA TGTGCCAGCAGCCAGGGGGGACTAGCGGTAAATGAGCAGTTCTTC. Its protein product is CASSQGGLAVNEQFF. The full variable domain, with the rest looked up from reference TRBV14 and TRBJ2-1, is EAGVTQFPSHSVIEKGQTVTLRCDPISGHDNLYWYRRVMGKEIKFLLHFVKESKQDESGMPNNRFLAERTGGTYSTLKVQPAELEDSGVYFCASSQGGLAVNEQFFGPGTRLTVL.

This clonotype was found a few times. This chain links TRBV28 with TRBJ2-7; 10 nucleotides align to TRBD1. The CDR3 contains 15 residues. Germline V gene lookup returns CDR1 MDHEN and CDR2 SYDVKM. The J segment lost 2 bases and the V segment lost 7 bases, leaving 8 bases of the junction unmatched. The CDR3 spells CASITYGTGAYEQYF. The CDR3 DNA is TGTGCCAGCATCACATACGGGACAGGGGCCTACGAGCAGTACTTC.

This clonotype was detected many times. The chain links TRBV11-2 to TRBJ2-3, with TRBD1 identical over 8 bases. CDR1 is SGHAT, CDR2 FQNNGV, per germline. The J segment lost 3 bases and the V segment lost 3 bases, leaving 5 bases of the junction unmatched. The CDR3 runs 15 residues. The CDR3 bases are TGTGCCAGCAGCTTGGGGACAGGACTGACAGATACGCAGTATTTT. Translating gives CASSLGTGLTDTQYF.

This clonotype came up a few times. The chain joins TRBV10-1 to TRBJ1-4; D ambiguous. V lost 3 bases, J lost 8 bases, and 7 bases lay in between. Germline V CDR1 and CDR2: WNHNN, SYGVQD (reference sequence). The CDR3 is 12 residues long. This CDR3 reads CASSDGVEKLFF. Here the CDR3 DNA reads TGCGCCAGCAGTGACGGCGTCGAAAAACTGTTTTTT.

The V gene is TRBV12-3 or TRBV12-4, the J gene TRBJ2-1, with D uncertain. This CDR3 has 13 amino acids. Trimming left V 8 bases short and J 4 bases short, with 12 bases between. In DNA form, the CDR3 reads TGTGCCAGCCTCAGAGGAGCGTACAATGAGCAGTTCTTC. Translated, it gives CASLRGAYNEQFF.

This chain links TRBV10-3 with TRBJ2-7, with no clear D. The germline V gene has CDR1 ENHRY and CDR2 SYGVKD. The germline V and J ends were trimmed by 10 bases and 1 base, with 11 bases remaining between them. The CDR3 runs to 12 residues. The CDR3 coding sequence is TGTGCCACCCAGACGGAGTCCTACGAGCAGTACTTC. As protein: CATQTESYEQYF.

This clonotype has just a few counts. This chain uses TRBV28 with TRBJ1-1, with 8 positions matching TRBD1. CDR3 length equals 16 residues. V dropped 3 bases and J dropped 4; count of bases not matched to a gene: 10. In germline, CDR1 is MDHEN, CDR2 SYDVKM. The CDR3 nucleotides are TGTGCCAGCAGTTTCCCTCGACAGGGGAGGGCCACTGAAGCTTTCTTT. Translation gives CASSFPRQGRATEAFF.

In this sample, this clonotype turned up a few times. J is TRBJ1-4 and V is TRBV4-3; possibly TRBD1 for D (6 bases). This CDR3 spans 14 amino acids. V was trimmed by 1 base and J by 7 bases, leaving 10 bases between them. CDR1 is LGHNA, CDR2 YSLEER, per germline. CDR3 bases: TGCGCCAGCAGCCAAGGTCAGGGGAGTGAAAAACTGTTTTTT. Translation gives CASSQGQGSEKLFF.

V and J are TRBV30 and TRBJ2-1; 9 positions agree with TRBD2. This CDR3 has 15 amino acids. CDR1 is GTSNPN, CDR2 SVGIG, per germline (reference sequence). V was pared by 3 bases and J by 6 bases, with 9 bases of the junction left unmatched. The CDR3 loop reads CAWSGESGRRNEQFF. CDR3 in DNA: TGTGCCTGGAGCGGAGAGAGCGGGAGGCGCAATGAGCAGTTCTTC. The complete variable domain, with remaining parts taken from reference TRBV30 and TRBJ2-1, reads SQTIHQWPATLVQPVGSPLSLECTVEGTSNPNLYWYRQAAGRGLQLLFYSVGIGQISSEVPQNLSASRPQDRQFILSSKKLLLSDSGFYLCAWSGESGRRNEQFFGPGTRLTVL.

V and J are TRBV7-6 and TRBJ2-3, with D perhaps TRBD1 (5 bases). The CDR3 runs 16 residues. Germline V CDR1 and CDR2: SGHVS, FNYEAQ. V shed 7 bases and J shed 2 bases, with 19 bases lying between them. DNA for the CDR3: TGTGCCAGCACGCCAATGTTAGGGGTAGACACAGATACGCAGTATTTT. Encoded protein: CASTPMLGVDTDTQYF.

This chain uses TRBV21-1 with TRBJ1-5. TRBV21-1 is noted as a pseudogene. The CDR3 is made up of 12 amino acids. CDR3 sequence: CAIGPDNQPQHF. The CDR3 DNA reads TGTGCCATAGGGCCGGACAATCAGCCCCAGCATTTT.

This clonotype was counted between two and nine times. CDR3 in amino acids: CASSLSGQDNEQFF. The CDR3 DNA reads TGCGCCAGCAGCTTATCCGGCCAAGACAATGAGCAGTTCTTC. V gene TRBV5-1 combines with J gene TRBJ2-1; D not resolved. With 2 bases removed from V and 5 bases from J, the gap between germline ends came to 11 bases. Germline V CDR1 and CDR2: SGHRS, YFSETQ. CDR3 length: 14 residues. The full variable domain, its missing parts supplied by reference TRBV5-1 and TRBJ2-1, is KAGVTQTPRYLIKTRGQQVTLSCSPISGHRSVSWYQQTPGQGLQFLFEYFSETQRNKGNFPGRFSGRQFSNSRSEMNVSTLELGDSALYLCASSLSGQDNEQFFGPGTRLTVL.

This clonotype has at least ten counts. The chain couples TRBV9 to TRBJ2-2; D may correspond to TRBD1 or TRBD2 (5 bases each). CDR3 length: 15 amino acids. Looked up from germline, CDR1 is SGDLS and CDR2 is YYNGEE. V dropped 4 bases and J dropped 8 bases, with 18 bases sitting between them. Written as DNA, the CDR3 is TGTGCCAGCAGCACGGACATCACCCAGCGGGGGGAGCTGTTTTTT. Amino acid sequence: CASSTDITQRGELFF.

This clonotype was observed at least ten times. The chain recombines TRBV7-3 with TRBJ2-3; the D gene is possibly TRBD2 (5 bases). The CDR3 spans 18 residues. Per the germline V gene, CDR1 is SGHTA and CDR2 is FQGTGA. V was cut by 5 bases and J by 0 bases, with 21 bases left in between. This chain's CDR3 is CASSPGKALWSSTDTQYF. As DNA, the CDR3 is TGTGCCAGCAGCCCGGGGAAAGCGTTGTGGTCGAGCACAGATACGCAGTATTTT.

The chain recombines TRBV20-1 with TRBJ2-3, with 7 bases matching TRBD2. With 6 bases clipped from V and 3 bases from J, the junction kept 9 bases outside the gene matches. The CDR3 runs 14 residues. CDR1 DFQATT and CDR2 SNEGSKA come from the germline V gene (reference sequence). CDR3 sequence: CSAEAGEGTDTQYF. The CDR3, as DNA: TGCAGTGCCGAGGCGGGAGAAGGGACAGATACGCAGTATTTT.

The V call is TRBV10-2, the J call TRBJ2-2; 10 nucleotides agree with TRBD2. Germline CDR1 reads WSHSY; CDR2 reads SAAADI. V was clipped by 8 bases and J by 7 bases; unmatched bases: 4. CDR3 length equals 13 residues. As DNA, the CDR3 is TGCGCCAGCGAGGCTAGCGGGAGCGGGGAGCTGTTTTTT. Translation: CASEASGSGELFF.